Below, 30 T cell receptor beta chains from the same sample are listed, as sequenced in a study of blood T cell repertoires in COVID-19. Clones were read by immunoSEQ multiplex PCR, and TCRdb kept only the in-frame ones, dropping some. This sample has roughly 70,000 clones, with 80% to 85% found just once. Sequences were obtained from peripheral blood. These receptors came from a human donor in a cohort sampled during active COVID-19.

V and J are TRBV7-8 and TRBJ1-2, with 7 bases fitting TRBD1. V trimming: 1 base; J trimming: 8 bases; junction bases outside the gene matches: 7. This CDR3 has 14 residues. Germline CDR1 and CDR2: SGHVS and FQNEAQ. The DNA for the CDR3 is TGTGCCAGCAGCTTAGGCAGAGACAGGGCCGGCTACACCTTC. Translating it yields CASSLGRDRAGYTF.

The gene calls are TRBV11-2 and TRBJ2-3, with D perhaps TRBD2 (6 bases). V was shortened by 4 bases and J by 0 bases, with 11 bases between the two germline ends. Looked up from germline, CDR1 is SGHAT and CDR2 is FQNNGV. This CDR3 has 15 amino acids. CDR3 DNA sequence: TGTGCCAGCAGCTCGACTAGTATTAGCACAGATACGCAGTATTTT. Residues: CASSSTSISTDTQYF.

The rearrangement uses TRBV24-1 and TRBJ2-7, with a possible D match to TRBD1 (5 bases). The CDR3 has 15 amino acids. The V gene lost 3 bases and the J gene lost 2 bases, with 13 bases spanning the gap. Germline V gene lookup returns CDR1 KGHDR and CDR2 SFDVKD. The CDR3 reads CATSDPTEAPYEQYF. The CDR3 DNA is TGTGCCACCAGTGATCCGACAGAGGCCCCCTACGAGCAGTACTTC.

This clone has a single count. This chain joins TRBV4-3 and TRBJ2-1; 11 bases agree with TRBD2. V shed 5 bases and J 7 bases; nucleotides not matched to a gene: 10. The germline gives CDR1 LGHNA, CDR2 YSLEER. The CDR3 contains 16 residues. The chain's CDR3 is CASSESPLAGENEQFF. The CDR3 DNA is TGCGCCAGCAGCGAAAGCCCACTAGCGGGGGAGAATGAGCAGTTCTTC.

This chain joins TRBV5-4 and TRBJ2-5, with a weak D call TRBD2 (5 bases). The germline V gene encodes CDR1 SGHNT and CDR2 YYREEE (reference sequence). This CDR3 spans 13 amino acids. V shed 0 bases and J shed 8 bases, with 11 bases lying between them. The CDR3 nucleotides read TGTGCCAGCAGCTTGGCTCGGGGATTTACCCAGTACTTC. This translates into CASSLARGFTQYF.

This clone was counted only a few times. The gene calls are TRBV5-1 and TRBJ2-2; 7 nucleotides line up with TRBD1. The CDR3 runs to 15 residues. Per germline, CDR1 SGHRS and CDR2 YFSETQ. V shed 0 bases and J 7 bases; nucleotides not matched to a gene: 6. This chain's CDR3 is CASSLDRGGNGELFF. CDR3 DNA sequence: TGCGCCAGCAGCTTGGACAGGGGCGGAAACGGGGAGCTGTTTTTT.

The chain has TRBV7-3 and TRBJ1-5, with 12 bases lining up with TRBD1. Germline CDR1 is SGHTA and CDR2 is FQGTGA. The CDR3 totals 20 residues. The V and J ends lost 0 bases and 5 bases, in that order; junction bases with no gene match: 14. CDR3 region: CASSLTYGDRGRFEHQPQHF. CDR3 nucleotides: TGTGCCAGCAGCTTAACGTACGGGGACAGGGGGCGATTTGAACATCAGCCCCAGCATTTT.

This chain connects TRBV6-5 to TRBJ2-3, with 11 nucleotides matching TRBD2. Germline-derived CDR1 and CDR2 are MNHEY and SVGAGI. CDR3 length: 15 amino acids. V was clipped by 6 bases and J by 4 bases; unmatched bases: 6. The CDR3 DNA reads as TGTGCCAGCAGAGCTAGCGGGGGGTTGGCAGATACGCAGTATTTT. It codes for CASRASGGLADTQYF.

The chain recombines TRBV4-1 with TRBJ2-3, with D unresolved. CDR1 is MGHRA and CDR2 is YSYEKL in the germline V gene. The CDR3 contains 16 residues. V lost 4 bases to trimming and J lost 0 bases, with 14 bases between them. Here the CDR3 DNA reads TGCGCCAGCAGCCTCTCCCCGGCACAGAGCACAGATACGCAGTATTTT. Translating it yields CASSLSPAQSTDTQYF.

This clone was detected only once. The chain has TRBV11-2 and TRBJ2-3; 8 bases are a match to TRBD2. Trimming cost V 5 bases and J 1 base; bases outside gene matches: 5. The germline V gene has CDR1 SGHAT and CDR2 FQNNGV. This CDR3 contains 15 residues. CDR3 loop: CASSARGARTDTQYF. DNA of the CDR3: TGTGCCAGCAGCGCGCGGGGGGCCCGCACAGATACGCAGTATTTT.

The V and J genes are TRBV5-1 and TRBJ2-3, with D possibly TRBD1 on 6 matching bases. Trimming removed 2 bases at V and 4 bases at J, with 29 bases between. The CDR3 is 20 amino acids. Germline V gene data show CDR1 as SGHRS and CDR2 as YFSETQ. In nucleotides, the CDR3 is TGCGCCAGCAGCTTCAGGGGCAAACGGCAGCCAGACGAGTCTCCAGATACGCAGTATTTT. Protein sequence: CASSFRGKRQPDESPDTQYF.

This rearrangement joins TRBV9 to TRBJ1-2, with D possibly TRBD1 on 6 matching bases. V was pared by 1 base and J by 0 bases, with 16 bases between. Germline loops: CDR1 SGDLS, CDR2 YYNGEE. The CDR3 has 17 residues. This chain's CDR3 is CASSVLGGPTSNYGYTF. CDR3 sequence (DNA): TGTGCCAGCAGCGTACTGGGGGGGCCCACCTCTAACTATGGCTACACCTTC.

V is TRBV9 and J is TRBJ1-1; D is undetermined. Per the germline V gene, CDR1 is SGDLS and CDR2 is YYNGEE. V dropped 0 bases and J dropped 2 bases, with 5 bases sitting between them. CDR3 length: 13 amino acids. The CDR3 reads CASSVGANTEAFF. DNA for the CDR3: TGTGCCAGCAGCGTAGGGGCAAACACTGAAGCTTTCTTT.

The chain combines TRBV2 with TRBJ2-7; 8 bases agree with TRBD1. There are 13 residues in the CDR3. V gave up 6 bases and J gave up 2 bases; unmatched junction bases: 3. The germline V gene has CDR1 SNHLY and CDR2 FYNNEI. The CDR3 spells CASSWTGTYEQYF. The CDR3 DNA follows: TGTGCCAGCAGCTGGACAGGGACCTACGAGCAGTACTTC.

This chain joins TRBV7-3 and TRBJ2-1; 8 bases line up with TRBD2. The germline CDR1 and CDR2 sequences are SGHTA and FQGTGA. V was clipped by 5 bases and J by 0 bases; unmatched bases: 12. This CDR3 spans 18 amino acids. The CDR3 sequence: CASSLMAGGLASYNEQFF. The CDR3 region has the DNA TGTGCCAGCAGCCTTATGGCGGGGGGCTTAGCCTCCTACAATGAGCAGTTCTTC.

The chain is built from TRBV6-5 and TRBJ2-7; 8 bases are a match to TRBD1. V was clipped by 6 bases and J by 3 bases; unmatched bases: 7. CDR3 length: 14 residues. Germline assignment: CDR1 MNHEY and CDR2 SVGAGI. CDR3 amino acids: CASRSWGTGYEQYF. CDR3 coding DNA: TGTGCCAGCAGGTCGTGGGGGACAGGCTACGAGCAGTACTTC.

V usage is TRBV2 and J usage is TRBJ2-3; the D gene is possibly TRBD2 (5 bases). CDR3 size: 12 residues. CDR1 SNHLY and CDR2 FYNNEI come from the germline V gene. With 6 bases removed from V and 6 bases from J, the gap between germline ends came to 10 bases. CDR3: CASRAPGDTQYF. For the CDR3, the DNA is TGTGCCAGCAGAGCCCCGGGGGATACGCAGTATTTT.

This clone has only a few counts. An end of the junction does not agree with germline; a read error may underlie this. The chain employs TRBV11-2 and TRBJ2-7, with 10 bases aligning to TRBD1. Germline CDR1 and CDR2: SGHAT and FQNNGV. The CDR3 covers 12 residues. The CDR3 DNA is TGTGCCAGCAGCTTGGGACAGGGGCCGGTGGACTTC. This sequence encodes CASSLGQGPVDF.

This rearrangement joins TRBV10-2 to TRBJ2-2, with TRBD2 identical over 9 bases. V shed 2 bases and J 6 bases; nucleotides not matched to a gene: 7. This CDR3 is 16 amino acids long. Germline CDR1 WSHSY, CDR2 SAAADI. CDR3 sequence reads: CASSEVFSGGPGELFF. The CDR3 nucleotides read TGCGCCAGCAGTGAGGTCTTTAGCGGGGGCCCCGGGGAGCTGTTTTTT.

This clone has just a few counts. The CDR3 here is CASLSDSYEQYF. As DNA, the CDR3 is TGCGCCAGCCTCTCGGACAGCTACGAGCAGTACTTC. V gene TRBV10-2 combines with J gene TRBJ2-7; possibly TRBD1 for D (6 bases). CDR3 length: 12 amino acids. V was trimmed by 8 bases and J by 3 bases, leaving 11 bases between them. In germline, CDR1 is WSHSY, CDR2 SAAADI.

The chain joins TRBV19 to TRBJ2-7, with D possibly matching TRBD2 (6 bases). The V gene's germline CDR1 is LNHDA and CDR2 SQIVND (reference sequence). The CDR3 loop spans 13 amino acids. Deletions cut 7 bases from V and 5 bases from J, with 15 bases between. The CDR3 spells CASKSRESHEQYF. The CDR3 DNA sequence: TGTGCCAGTAAAAGTCGGGAGTCCCACGAGCAGTACTTC.

The rearrangement uses TRBV5-1 and TRBJ2-3; no reliable D call. The CDR3 is made up of 16 amino acids. Germline V gene sequence: CDR1 SGHRS, CDR2 YFSETQ. V was pared by 0 bases and J by 6 bases, with 17 bases between. CDR3 sequence reads: CASSLVSGRLVDTQYF. CDR3 sequence (DNA): TGCGCCAGCAGCTTGGTATCAGGTCGGTTGGTCGATACGCAGTATTTT. Combining the CDR3 with reference TRBV5-1 and TRBJ2-3 gives the whole variable domain KAGVTQTPRYLIKTRGQQVTLSCSPISGHRSVSWYQQTPGQGLQFLFEYFSETQRNKGNFPGRFSGRQFSNSRSEMNVSTLELGDSALYLCASSLVSGRLVDTQYFGPGTRLTVL.

As DNA, the CDR3 is TGTGCCAGCAGTTTAAGTACGCTAGACGAGCAGTTCTTC. Its protein is CASSLSTLDEQFF. This sequence joins TRBV27 and TRBJ2-1; D is ambiguous. The germline CDR1 and CDR2 sequences are MNHEY and SMNVEV (reference sequence). V gave up 2 bases and J gave up 10 bases, with 12 bases separating them. The CDR3 has 13 amino acids.

The V gene is TRBV5-8, the J gene TRBJ2-2, with D perhaps TRBD1 (5 bases). This CDR3 comprises 15 residues. Trimming removed 2 bases at V and 7 bases at J, with 15 bases between. Germline assignment: CDR1 SGHTS and CDR2 YDEGEE. CDR3 sequence: CASSFGAGHGGELFF. The CDR3 coding sequence is TGTGCCAGCAGCTTTGGGGCAGGCCATGGCGGGGAGCTGTTTTTT.

The V call is TRBV10-3, the J call TRBJ2-3; 9 nucleotides align to TRBD2. Trimming cost V 3 bases and J 1 base; bases outside gene matches: 5. CDR1 ENHRY and CDR2 SYGVKD come from the germline V gene. This CDR3 has 16 amino acids. CDR3 residues: CAISDPSSGGTDTQYF. The CDR3 DNA reads as TGTGCCATCAGTGACCCTTCTAGCGGGGGCACAGATACGCAGTATTTT.

CDR3 nucleotide sequence: TGTGCCAGCTCCCCTACCGGACAGGATAACTATGGCTACACCTTC. Translated: CASSPTGQDNYGYTF. The chain links TRBV18 to TRBJ1-2, with TRBD1 identical over 7 bases. The germline gives CDR1 KGHSH, CDR2 LQKENI. The CDR3 is made up of 15 amino acids. J gave up 1 base and V 6 bases, and 8 bases lay outside the gene matches.

This clone was observed a single time. The chain links TRBV5-6 to TRBJ2-3, with TRBD2 as a possible D gene (6 bases). The germline CDR1 and CDR2 sequences are SGHDT and YYEEEE. V lost 3 bases to trimming and J lost 2 bases, with 13 bases between them. The CDR3 contains 15 residues. The chain's CDR3 is CASSWGDSYTDTQYF. CDR3 sequence (DNA): TGTGCCAGCAGCTGGGGGGACTCCTACACAGATACGCAGTATTTT. Full variable domain (rest looked up from reference TRBV5-6 and TRBJ2-3): DAGVTQSPTHLIKTRGQQVTLRCSPKSGHDTVSWYQQALGQGPQFIFQYYEEEERQRGNFPDRFSGHQFPNYSSELNVNALLLGDSALYLCASSWGDSYTDTQYFGPGTRLTVL.

This rearrangement joins TRBV20-1 to TRBJ2-2, with 11 bases that match TRBD2. V was clipped by 3 bases and J by 4 bases; unmatched bases: 4. The CDR3 is made up of 15 amino acids. Germline values: CDR1 DFQATT, CDR2 SNEGSKA (reference sequence). Written as DNA, the CDR3 is TGCAGTGCTAGTAGCGGGGGGGCTTCCACCGGGGAGCTGTTTTTT. It translates to CSASSGGASTGELFF.

This clone turned up a few times. V is TRBV10-1 and J is TRBJ2-2; 8 bases agree with TRBD2. Per the germline V gene, CDR1 is WNHNN and CDR2 is SYGVQD (reference sequence). The V segment lost 5 bases and the J segment 6 bases; nucleotides outside the gene matches: 11. The CDR3 consists of 16 residues. The CDR3 region has the DNA TGCGCCAGCAGTCCCCTGGGTAGCGGGGCTCCCGGGGAGCTGTTTTTT. Translating gives CASSPLGSGAPGELFF.

This clone was counted a few times. The genes are TRBV6-1 and TRBJ1-5, with D unclear. This CDR3 is built from 14 residues. CDR1 and CDR2 (germline): MNHNS, SASEGT. V lost 1 base, J lost 4 bases, and 8 bases lay in between. The CDR3 coding sequence is TGTGCCAGCAGTGAAGGGGCAGGAAATCAGCCCCAGCATTTT. It codes for CASSEGAGNQPQHF.